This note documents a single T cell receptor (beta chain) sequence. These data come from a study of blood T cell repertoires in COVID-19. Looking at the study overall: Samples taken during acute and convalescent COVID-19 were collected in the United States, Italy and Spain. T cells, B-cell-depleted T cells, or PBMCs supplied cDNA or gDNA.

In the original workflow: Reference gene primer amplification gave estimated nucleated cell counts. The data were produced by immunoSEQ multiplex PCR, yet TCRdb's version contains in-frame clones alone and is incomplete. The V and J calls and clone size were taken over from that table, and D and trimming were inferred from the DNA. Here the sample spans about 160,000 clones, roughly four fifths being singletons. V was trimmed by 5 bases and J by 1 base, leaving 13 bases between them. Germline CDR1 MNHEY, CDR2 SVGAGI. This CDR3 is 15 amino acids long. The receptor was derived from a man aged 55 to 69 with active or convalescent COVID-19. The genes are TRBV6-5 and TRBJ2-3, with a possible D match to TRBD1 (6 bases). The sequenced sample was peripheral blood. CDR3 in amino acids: CASSRKTGRTDTQYF. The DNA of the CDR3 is TGTGCCAGCAGTCGTAAGACAGGTCGCACAGATACGCAGTATTTT.